A selection of T cell receptor beta chains follows, all from one sample in a study of blood T cell repertoires in COVID-19. Sequencing used immunoSEQ multiplex PCR; TCRdb keeps in-frame clones, though not all of them. The top ten clones hold about a fifth of a sample with around 200,000 clones, less than 90% of them seen once. Specimen: peripheral blood. These TCRs come from a man in his 70s with active or convalescent COVID-19. Each CDR3 is given with its conserved first and last residue. The D gene is left open where the match is weak. Rows may omit the clone size; those that give it use once, few, many or a size class.

>NA|TRBV18|TRBJ2-3|TRBD2
CASSGLAGGSTDTQYF
TGTGCCAGCTCAGGGCTAGCGGGGGGCAGCACAGATACGCAGTATTTT
>NA|TRBV5-1|TRBJ2-5|TRBD1
CASSPDRGETQYF
TGCGCCAGCAGCCCGGACAGGGGAGAGACCCAGTACTTC
>NA|TRBV6-5|TRBJ1-5|NA
CASSRDSGNQPQHF
TGTGCCAGCAGTCGCGACAGTGGCAATCAGCCCCAGCATTTT
>NA|TRBV25-1|TRBJ2-1|TRBD2
CASSESPGRAIYNEQFF
TGTGCCAGCAGTGAATCCCCCGGGAGGGCCATATACAATGAGCAGTTCTTC
>NA|TRBV18|TRBJ2-7|NA
CASSPRMYEQYF
TGTGCCAGCTCCCCGCGGATGTACGAGCAGTACTTC
>NA|TRBV5-1|TRBJ2-7|NA
CASSSDRSYEQYF
TGCGCCAGCAGTTCTGACAGGTCCTACGAGCAGTACTTC
>NA|TRBV19|TRBJ1-2|NA
CASSIGGGINYGYTF
TGTGCCAGTAGTATAGGAGGAGGAATTAACTATGGCTACACCTTC
>NA|TRBV28|TRBJ1-2|TRBD1
CASSSTGISYGYTF
TGTGCCAGCAGTTCGACAGGGATCTCATATGGCTACACCTTC
>NA|TRBV7-2|TRBJ1-2|TRBD1
CASSLALGGGYYGYTF
TGTGCCAGCAGCTTAGCGCTAGGAGGGGGCTACTATGGCTACACCTTC
>once|TRBV4-3|TRBJ2-1|TRBD2
CASSDLAGENNEQFF
TGCGCCAGCAGCGATCTGGCGGGAGAGAACAATGAGCAGTTCTTC
>NA|TRBV28|TRBJ2-7|TRBD2
CACRTSGRPLSYEQYF
TGTGCCTGCCGGACTAGCGGGAGGCCCTTGTCCTACGAGCAGTACTTC